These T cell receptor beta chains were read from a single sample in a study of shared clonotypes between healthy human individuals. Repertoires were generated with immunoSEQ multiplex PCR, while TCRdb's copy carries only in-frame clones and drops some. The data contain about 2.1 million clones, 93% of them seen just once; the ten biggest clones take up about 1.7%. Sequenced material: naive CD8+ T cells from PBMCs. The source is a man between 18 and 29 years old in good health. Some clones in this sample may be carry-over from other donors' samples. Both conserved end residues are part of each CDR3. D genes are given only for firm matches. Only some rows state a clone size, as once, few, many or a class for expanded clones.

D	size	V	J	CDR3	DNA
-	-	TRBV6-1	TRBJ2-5	CASRDLGETQYF	TGTGCCAGCAGGGACCTTGGGGAGACCCAGTACTTC
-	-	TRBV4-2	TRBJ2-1	CASSQPTRRYNEQFF	TGTGCCAGCAGCCAACCGACTCGAAGATACAATGAGCAGTTCTTC
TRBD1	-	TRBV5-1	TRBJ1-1	CASSFRQGDYTEAFF	TGCGCCAGCAGCTTTCGACAGGGGGATTACACTGAAGCTTTCTTT
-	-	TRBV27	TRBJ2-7	CASSLSPRGLIYEQYF	TGTGCCAGCAGTTTATCTCCGCGGGGCCTCATTTACGAGCAGTACTTC
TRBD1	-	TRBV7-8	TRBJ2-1	CASSLAGQAYNEQFF	TGTGCCAGCAGCTTAGCGGGACAGGCTTACAATGAGCAGTTCTTC
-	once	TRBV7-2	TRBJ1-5	CASSLVGAVSYQPQHF	TGTGCCAGCAGCTTAGTAGGTGCCGTTTCTTATCAGCCCCAGCATTTT
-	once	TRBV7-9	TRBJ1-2	CASSNNRGDNYGYTF	TGTGCCAGCAGCAATAATAGGGGGGATAACTATGGCTACACCTTC
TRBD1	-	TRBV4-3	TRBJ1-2	CASSQEVQGGYGYTF	TGCGCCAGCAGCCAAGAGGTCCAGGGGGGGTATGGCTACACCTTC
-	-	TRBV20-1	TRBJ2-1	CSARIVGEQFF	TGCAGTGCTAGGATAGTCGGTGAGCAGTTCTTC
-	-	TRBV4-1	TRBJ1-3	CASSQTASGNTIYF	TGCGCCAGCAGCCAGACAGCCTCTGGAAACACCATATATTTT
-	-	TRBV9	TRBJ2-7	CASSVDWGQETEQYF	TGTGCCAGCAGCGTAGATTGGGGCCAGGAGACCGAGCAGTACTTC
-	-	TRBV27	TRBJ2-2	CASRELALTGELFF	TGTGCCAGCAGGGAACTAGCATTGACCGGGGAGCTGTTTTTT
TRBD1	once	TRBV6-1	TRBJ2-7	CASSEVGTGFYEQYF	TGTGCCAGCAGTGAAGTGGGGACAGGTTTCTACGAGCAGTACTTC
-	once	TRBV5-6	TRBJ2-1	CASSPGLGLVDEQFF	TGTGCCAGCAGCCCCGGACTTGGGCTCGTGGATGAGCAGTTCTTC
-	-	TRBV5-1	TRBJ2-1	CASSLEGLGNEQFF	TGCGCCAGCAGCTTGGAGGGTTTGGGCAATGAGCAGTTCTTC
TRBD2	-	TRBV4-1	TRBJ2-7	CASSQDRARLAGGYEQYF	TGCGCCAGCAGCCAAGATAGGGCTAGACTAGCGGGAGGCTACGAGCAGTACTTC
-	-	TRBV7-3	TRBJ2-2	CASRPAYTGELFF	TGTGCCAGCAGACCTGCCTACACCGGGGAGCTGTTTTTT